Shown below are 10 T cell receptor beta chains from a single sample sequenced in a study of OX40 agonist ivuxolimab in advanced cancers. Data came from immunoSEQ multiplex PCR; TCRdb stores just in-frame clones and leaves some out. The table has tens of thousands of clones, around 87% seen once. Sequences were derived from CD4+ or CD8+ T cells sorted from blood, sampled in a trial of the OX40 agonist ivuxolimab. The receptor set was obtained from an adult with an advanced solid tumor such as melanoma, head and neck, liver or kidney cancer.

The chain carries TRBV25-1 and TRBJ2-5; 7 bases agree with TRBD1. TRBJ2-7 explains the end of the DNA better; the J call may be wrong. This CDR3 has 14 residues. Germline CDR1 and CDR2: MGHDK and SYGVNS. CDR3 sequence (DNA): TGTGCCAGCAGTGAGGACAGGAGATCCTACGAGCAGTACTTC. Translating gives CASSEDRRSYEQYF.

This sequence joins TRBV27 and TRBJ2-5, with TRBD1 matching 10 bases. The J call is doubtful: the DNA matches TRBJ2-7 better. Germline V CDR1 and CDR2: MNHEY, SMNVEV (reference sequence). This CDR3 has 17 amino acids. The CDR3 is CASSPGTGEFGIGEQYF. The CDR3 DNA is TGTGCCAGCAGTCCCGGGACAGGGGAGTTTGGTATAGGCGAGCAGTACTTC.

This CDR3 reads CASSGAIRGEKLFF. The CDR3 nucleotides are TGTGCCAGCAGTGGTGCCATTCGGGGTGAAAAACTGTTTTTT. The V call is TRBV25-1, the J call TRBJ1-4; D not resolved. The CDR3 contains 14 residues. Germline CDR1 MGHDK, CDR2 SYGVNS. With 4 bases removed from V and 7 bases from J, the gap between germline ends came to 13 bases.

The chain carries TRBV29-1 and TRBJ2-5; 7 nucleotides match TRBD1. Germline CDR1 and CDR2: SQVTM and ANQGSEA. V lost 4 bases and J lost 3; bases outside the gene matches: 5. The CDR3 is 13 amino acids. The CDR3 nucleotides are TGCAGCGTTGCACGCCAGGGGGAAGAGACCCAGTACTTC. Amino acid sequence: CSVARQGEETQYF.

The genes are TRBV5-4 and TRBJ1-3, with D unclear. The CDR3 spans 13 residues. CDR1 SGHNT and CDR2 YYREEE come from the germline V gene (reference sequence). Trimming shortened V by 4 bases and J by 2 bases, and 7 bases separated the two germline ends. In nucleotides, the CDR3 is TGTGCCAGCAGCCCCCGTCCTGGAAACACCATATATTTT. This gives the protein CASSPRPGNTIYF.

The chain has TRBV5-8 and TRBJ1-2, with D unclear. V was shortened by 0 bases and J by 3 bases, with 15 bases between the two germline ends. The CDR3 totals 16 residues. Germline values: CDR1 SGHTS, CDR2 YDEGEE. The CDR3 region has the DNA TGTGCCAGCAGCTTGGCCGCGAGAACCACACACTATGGCTACACCTTC. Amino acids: CASSLAARTTHYGYTF.

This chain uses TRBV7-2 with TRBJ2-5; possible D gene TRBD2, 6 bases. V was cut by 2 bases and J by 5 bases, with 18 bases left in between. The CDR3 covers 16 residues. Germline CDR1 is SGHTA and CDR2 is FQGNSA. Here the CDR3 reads CASSLTGEPQSETQYF. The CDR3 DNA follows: TGTGCCAGCAGCTTAACGGGGGAACCCCAATCGGAGACCCAGTACTTC.

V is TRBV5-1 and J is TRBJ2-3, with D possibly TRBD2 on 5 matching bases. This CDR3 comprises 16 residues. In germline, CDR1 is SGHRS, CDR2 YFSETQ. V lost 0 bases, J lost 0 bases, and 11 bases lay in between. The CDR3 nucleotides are TGCGCCAGCAGCTTGGGCTCTGGAGGTAGCACAGATACGCAGTATTTT. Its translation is CASSLGSGGSTDTQYF.

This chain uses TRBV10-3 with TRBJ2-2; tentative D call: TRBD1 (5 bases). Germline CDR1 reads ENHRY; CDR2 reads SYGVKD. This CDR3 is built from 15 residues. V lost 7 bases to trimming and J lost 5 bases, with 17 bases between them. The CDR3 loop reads CAITEQLRGTGELFF. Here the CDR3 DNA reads TGTGCCATCACCGAGCAACTAAGGGGAACCGGGGAGCTGTTTTTT.

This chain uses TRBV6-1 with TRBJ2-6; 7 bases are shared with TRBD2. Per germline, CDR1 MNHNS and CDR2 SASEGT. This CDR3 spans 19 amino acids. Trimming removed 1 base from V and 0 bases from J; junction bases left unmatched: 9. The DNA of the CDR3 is TGTGCCAGCAGTGAAGTGTTGCGGGGGATGAGCTCTGGGGCCAACGTCCTGACTTTC. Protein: CASSEVLRGMSSGANVLTF.